In this sample, the clone carrying this TCR beta chain turned up many times. Time point described: newly diagnosed GD, antithyroid drugs for less than 3 months. The authors made the TCR library using RNA they extracted from PBMCs. Building of the TCR beta libraries involved iRepertoire HTBI primers and Arm-PCR of CDR3 regions. As handled by the study authors: The study identified 50 to 70 TRBV and 11 to 15 TRBJ segments across samples. MiXCR was run by TCRdb on the multiplex PCR reads, yielding one entry per CDR3 protein. The V and J calls, along with clone size, are taken from TCRdb and not from the paper's own processing. The sample has more than 300,000 distinct CDR3 sequences, about 17% seen once. This record comes from a study of regulatory T cells in long-lasting Graves disease. Another study also made use of these data, one on T cells in Graves' hyperthyroidism and ophthalmopathy.

Sequencing used peripheral blood mononuclear cells (PBMCs), obtained at new diagnosis, from a patient treated with antithyroid drugs. The origin of this receptor is a young woman with Graves disease.

CDR3 sequence: CASSLGLQGWSTEAFF. The CDR3 DNA is TGTGCCAGCAGCTTGGGCTTGCAGGGATGGAGTACTGAAGCTTTCTTT. V gene TRBV5-6 combines with J gene TRBJ1-1, with D possibly being TRBD1 (5 bases). CDR3 length equals 16 residues. Germline CDR1 is SGHDT and CDR2 is YYEEEE. The germline V and J ends were trimmed by 0 bases and 5 bases, with 17 bases remaining between them.